One sample yielded the 18 T cell receptor beta chains listed below, sequenced in a study of blood T cells in healthy people across ages. The second PCR ran roughly 6 to 11 cycles with a sample-barcoded 5' primer and J-beta primers. A single record per CDR3 protein comes from TCRdb applying MiXCR to the 5' RACE reads. Of some 900,000 distinct CDR3 sequences listed, under 35% were seen once; the top ten hold 15% to 20%. The sample consisted of blood. The receptors here all came from a woman of 80 years or more in good health.

This clonotype was detected many times. The J gene is TRBJ2-4, the V gene TRBV12-3 or TRBV12-4; 7 bases are shared with TRBD2. With V trimmed by 8 bases and J by 9 bases, 10 bases remained unmatched. The CDR3 contains 13 residues. In DNA, the CDR3 is TGTGCCAGCGGGGGGGGGACTTTGGGCATTCAGTACTTC. As protein: CASGGGTLGIQYF.

This clonotype has a count of ten or more. The CDR3 region is CAITPREGFEQYF. The DNA of the CDR3 is TGTGCCATCACCCCCCGGGAGGGGTTCGAGCAGTACTTC. The chain combines TRBV10-3 with TRBJ2-7, with TRBD2 identical over 8 bases. CDR3 size: 13 residues. Germline V gene lookup returns CDR1 ENHRY and CDR2 SYGVKD. J gave up 6 bases and V 7 bases, and 8 bases lay outside the gene matches.

The V and J genes are TRBV24-1 and TRBJ2-5, with D possibly being TRBD1 or TRBD2 (5 bases each). V was pared by 5 bases and J by 1 base, with 16 bases between. CDR1 and CDR2 (germline): KGHDR, SFDVKD. The CDR3 is 16 amino acids. The CDR3 coding sequence is TGTGCCACCAGTGTCGGGACGGGCGGAGCCCAAGAGACCCAGTACTTC. It specifies CATSVGTGGAQETQYF.

This clonotype was picked up a small number of times. The chain uses TRBV27 and TRBJ2-2; no clear D gene. V was cut by 1 base and J by 4 bases, with 7 bases left in between. CDR3 length equals 14 residues. The germline CDR1 and CDR2 sequences are MNHEY and SMNVEV (reference sequence). DNA of the CDR3: TGTGCCAGCAGTTTATATGGGCCCACCGGGGAGCTGTTTTTT. Its translation is CASSLYGPTGELFF.

The CDR3: CASSQVLTYNSPLHF. The CDR3, as DNA: TGCGCCAGCAGCCAAGTCCTTACCTATAATTCACCCCTCCACTTT. The genes are TRBV4-3 and TRBJ1-6, with unresolved D. The V end lost 1 base, the J end lost 2 bases, and 6 bases lay between the germline ends. The CDR3 has 15 residues. Germline V lookup: CDR1 LGHNA, CDR2 YSLEER.

This clonotype was seen at least ten times. This sequence joins TRBV7-2 and TRBJ1-5; D gene ambiguous. Looked up from germline, CDR1 is SGHTA and CDR2 is FQGNSA. V was trimmed by 3 bases and J by 0 bases, leaving 9 bases between them. This CDR3 contains 15 residues. For the CDR3, the DNA is TGTGCCAGCAGCTTCAGCAGGACTAGCAATCAGCCCCAGCATTTT. Translating gives CASSFSRTSNQPQHF.

This clonotype was seen a handful of times. The chain combines TRBV28 with TRBJ2-3; D is perhaps TRBD1 or TRBD2 (7 bases each). The CDR3 is 19 residues long. Trimming shortened V by 4 bases and J by 1 base, and 24 bases separated the two germline ends. Looked up from germline, CDR1 is MDHEN and CDR2 is SYDVKM. CDR3 sequence reads: CASSSRGAGGAGRTDTQYF. CDR3 DNA sequence: TGTGCCAGCAGTTCGCGCGGGGCAGGGGGAGCGGGGCGCACAGATACGCAGTATTTT.

The chain employs TRBV5-1 and TRBJ1-1; 9 bases agree with TRBD1. The CDR3 has 16 residues. Germline V lookup: CDR1 SGHRS, CDR2 YFSETQ. The V segment lost 3 bases and the J segment 5 bases; nucleotides outside the gene matches: 11. CDR3 in amino acids: CASSSRPGQGYTEAFF. The CDR3 bases are TGCGCCAGCAGCTCCCGTCCGGGACAGGGATATACTGAAGCTTTCTTT.

Here the CDR3 DNA reads TGTGCCAGCAGTGGGACAGGGGGCCGCTATGGCTACACCTTC. This gives the protein CASSGTGGRYGYTF. This chain joins TRBV2 and TRBJ1-2; 11 positions match TRBD1. CDR3 size: 14 residues. Unmatched junction bases numbered 2, after V lost 4 bases and J lost 4 bases. Per the germline V gene, CDR1 is SNHLY and CDR2 is FYNNEI.

As concerns this clonotype: A read error may be the cause here, since a much bigger clone is one base away. The gene calls are TRBV11-2 and TRBJ2-1; D is uncertain. The CDR3 extends over 15 amino acids. Trimming shortened V by 5 bases and J by 0 bases, and 11 bases separated the two germline ends. The germline gives CDR1 SGHAT, CDR2 FQNNGV. CDR3 amino acids: CASSRTQSSYNEQFF. The CDR3 coding sequence is TGTGCCAGCAGCCGGACGCAGAGCTCCTACAATGAGCAGTTCTTC.

This clonotype has a handful of counts. The chain carries TRBV27 and TRBJ1-5; weak D call: TRBD1 (5 bases). The germline V and J ends were trimmed by 4 bases and 0 bases, with 16 bases remaining between them. This CDR3 spans 17 amino acids. From germline, CDR1 is MNHEY and CDR2 SMNVEV (reference sequence). CDR3: CASSSTTDLYSNQPQHF. The DNA for the CDR3 is TGTGCCAGCAGTTCAACGACAGACCTGTATAGCAATCAGCCCCAGCATTTT.

The V gene is TRBV29-1, the J gene TRBJ1-1; D is undetermined. This CDR3 contains 11 residues. V lost 6 bases and J lost 6, with 11 bases in between. Germline assignment: CDR1 SQVTM and CDR2 ANQGSEA. Here the CDR3 reads CSVSRGSEAFF. In nucleotides, the CDR3 is TGCAGCGTCTCCCGAGGGTCTGAAGCTTTCTTT.

Note on this clonotype: The junction shows a germline mismatch at one end, possibly a read error. The chain links TRBV6-2 or TRBV6-3 to TRBJ1-2; 7 bases map to TRBD1. The CDR3 consists of 15 residues. Germline V gene data show CDR1 as MNHEY and CDR2 as SVGEGT. CDR3 DNA sequence: TGTGCCGGCAGTCAAACCTTGACAGGGTTTGATGGCTACACCTTC. Translated: CAGSQTLTGFDGYTF.

This chain connects TRBV12-3 or TRBV12-4 to TRBJ2-1; 9 nucleotides match TRBD1. The DNA end is a closer match to TRBJ2-7, so the J assignment may be wrong. The CDR3 is 16 amino acids. CDR3 nucleotide sequence: TGTGCCAGCAGTTCTACAGGGGGCTGGTCCTACAATGAGCAGTACTTC. Protein product: CASSSTGGWSYNEQYF.

The chain uses TRBV6-6 and TRBJ1-1; D call uncertain. The germline V gene has CDR1 MNHNY and CDR2 SVGAGI (reference sequence). This CDR3 comprises 11 residues. V was clipped by 5 bases and J by 10 bases, with 11 bases between them. In DNA form, the CDR3 reads TGTGCCAGCAGTCCCGGGCCCGGAGCTTTCTTT. As protein: CASSPGPGAFF.

This clonotype was seen ten or more times. The rearrangement links TRBV3-1 to TRBJ2-4; possibly TRBD1 for D (5 bases). V lost 0 bases, J lost 0 bases, and 12 bases lay in between. Germline CDR1 LGHDT, CDR2 YNNKEL (reference sequence). The CDR3 is 17 residues long. Here the CDR3 reads CASSQEGRGLAKNIQYF. CDR3 bases: TGTGCCAGCAGCCAAGAGGGAAGGGGCCTAGCCAAAAACATTCAGTACTTC.

The chain has TRBV28 and TRBJ2-5; 9 nucleotides agree with TRBD1. The J call could be wrong; TRBJ2-7 is a better fit for the DNA end. CDR1 MDHEN and CDR2 SYDVKM come from the germline V gene. This CDR3 has 15 amino acids. The CDR3 spells CASSLSGTGSDEQYF. The CDR3 DNA is TGTGCCAGCAGTTTATCTGGGACAGGGAGCGACGAGCAGTACTTC.

This clonotype was counted a few times. V gene TRBV20-1 combines with J gene TRBJ1-1; TRBD1 matches 8 bases. This CDR3 has 16 residues. V shed 3 bases and J 1 base; nucleotides not matched to a gene: 10. Germline CDR1 DFQATT, CDR2 SNEGSKA (reference sequence). Here the CDR3 DNA reads TGCAGTGCTAGGCCAGGGGGCTCTCGTGGGAACACTGAAGCTTTCTTT. This encodes CSARPGGSRGNTEAFF.